This paragraph covers one T cell receptor (beta chain) sequence. This clone turned up a few times. It has no known antigen specificity. The sample holds no much larger clone one base away, and base qualities are not on file. Genomic DNA was isolated from the sorted cells so that the TCRbeta CDR3 region could be sequenced. TCRbeta CDR3 regions were sequenced using the immunoSEQ Assay. TCRdb stores this immuneACCESS table with in-frame sequences only. Part of the clones is absent; in the studies checked, under half of the shortfall reflects unresolved V genes, and no reason is known for the rest. This sample gives roughly 70,000 clones in total; less than 90% of them show up just once. The ten largest clones represent around 0.65% of the sample. The CDR3 runs 13 amino acids, cysteine and phenylalanine included. Only the CDR3 portion is preserved as DNA: 39 bases, with reading frame beginning at the first base. Trimming costs V 4 bases and J 5 bases, and their ends lie 14 bases apart. Taken from the germline V gene (reference sequence), the CDR1 and CDR2 loops are GTSNPN and SVGIG.

Patients with a history of autoimmune disease or receiving systemic immunosuppression were excluded from the trial. Peripheral blood for TCR sequencing was collected from all dose cohorts at baseline, on cycle 4 day 1, and on cycle 7 day 1. The samples were drawn from a first-in-human, open-label, multicenter phase I dose-escalation trial of ivuxolimab. Adults with locally advanced or metastatic melanoma, renal cell carcinoma, hepatocellular carcinoma or head and neck squamous cell carcinoma were enrolled in the trial. Before TCR sequencing, CD4+ T cells and CD8+ T cells were sorted from peripheral blood as separate populations. This record belongs to a study of OX40 agonist ivuxolimab in advanced cancers. Regarding the complete study: Ivuxolimab was an agonistic, fully human IgG2 monoclonal antibody directed against OX40 (CD134), a costimulatory receptor. Intravenous ivuxolimab was administered to patients every 2 weeks at six dose levels: 0.01, 0.1, 0.3, 1.5, 3 and 10 mg/kg. Of the 52 patients in dose escalation, about 20 had hepatocellular carcinoma, about 15 had melanoma, 9 had renal cell carcinoma and 9 had head and neck cancer. A male proportion of roughly 80% and a mean age of around 60 years, ranging from roughly 23 to 90, were recorded for the dose-escalation cohort. Patients were allowed to have had prior anti-PD-1, anti-PD-L1 or anti-CTLA-4 therapy, and 30% to 40% of the dose-escalation patients had previously received checkpoint inhibitors. Partial responses occurred in three dose-escalation patients, of whom one had hepatocellular carcinoma and two had cutaneous melanoma. The purpose of peripheral TCRbeta sequencing was to test whether ivuxolimab changed TCR sequence diversity and led to clonal T-cell expansion. The paper describes the monotherapy dose-escalation part (N ≈ 49 patients) of the phase I trial of ivuxolimab. Findings and caveats that apply to the study as a whole: At doses of 0.1 to 3.0 mg/kg, clonal expansion of both CD4+ and CD8+ blood T cells was observed from baseline to week 6. Which antigens the clonally expanded peripheral T cells were specific for was not determined. Low levels of normalized T-cell clonal expansion were also seen in some patients who did not respond. After ivuxolimab, more expanded clones were found on average in CD8+ T cells than in CD4+ T cells. In the 0.1-3.0 mg/kg groups, partial responders had among the lowest normalized peripheral clonal expansion, particularly in CD8+ T cells.

The chain is assembled from TRBV30 and TRBJ1-1, and possibly TRBD1, on 5 matching bases. The material sequenced was CD4+ or CD8+ T cells sorted from blood, taken in a trial of the OX40 agonist ivuxolimab. The source of this sequence is an adult with an advanced solid tumor such as melanoma, head and neck, liver or kidney cancer. The CDR3 reads as follows: CAWTGAWVTEAFF. The base sequence is TGTGCCTGGACCGGGGCCTGGGTTACTGAAGCTTTCTTT. The CDR3, completed at both ends by the reference TRBV30 and TRBJ1-1 genes, gives the full variable domain SQTIHQWPATLVQPVGSPLSLECTVEGTSNPNLYWYRQAAGRGLQLLFYSVGIGQISSEVPQNLSASRPQDRQFILSSKKLLLSDSGFYLCAWTGAWVTEAFFGQGTRLTVV.